This TCR beta chain was obtained from a study of T-cell memory formation after mild COVID-19. Overall study: TCR clusters were mostly donor specific. Study-level results: Clones that shrank (day 15 to 85) were balanced CD4/CD8, whereas later expanders leaned CD4+. Pre-infection memory held some responding clones, suggesting pre-existing cross-reactive T cells responded. CM and EM subsets held most contracting CD4+ clones; EMRA held CD8+ ones.

This clonotype has just a few counts. What it binds is unknown. MiXCR, applied by TCRdb to the 5' RACE reads, yields one record per CDR3 protein. The sample carries 120,000 or so distinct CDR3 sequences, 15% to 20% recorded once. CDR1 is DFQATT, CDR2 SNEGSKA, per germline (reference sequence). Trimming cost V 6 bases and J 6 bases; bases outside gene matches: 11. The CDR3 is 13 residues long. The sample comprised PBMCs or a T cell subset sorted from them (not recorded which). This receptor was obtained from a man aged 18 to 30 who had mild COVID-19 (a few samples of this study predate the infection). Cell type and time point are not known. The V gene is TRBV20-1, the J gene TRBJ2-7; TRBD1 matches at 7 bases. As DNA, the CDR3 is TGCAGTGCCCCGAGACAGGGTCTCGTCGAGCAGTACGTC. Translation: CSAPRQGLVEQYV.